This paragraph covers one TCR beta chain sequence. Its cognate antigen is unknown. One entry per CDR3 protein results from TCRdb running MiXCR on the 5' RACE reads. The data hold hundreds of thousands of distinct CDR3 sequences, with about 7.3% observed a single time. This specimen comes from a study of identical twins. Notes on the study in general: Potential partial confounding of zero-insertion analyses by invariant MAIT and iNKT cells was noted.

Germline CDR1 is SGDLS and CDR2 is YYNGEE. V shed 0 bases and J 7 bases; nucleotides not matched to a gene: 8. The CDR3 has 16 amino acids. This sample was also put to use in a study of yellow fever vaccine responses in identical twins. Per that study: Each twin's T cell response to the vaccine was reported to look partly convergent and partly personalized.

The receptor was isolated from a woman under 30 in good health. Sequencing input: memory (CD45RO+) T cells sorted from blood. The chain joins TRBV9 to TRBJ2-1, with TRBD2 identical over 9 bases. The CDR3 sequence: CASSVAVAGVWNEQFF. Here the CDR3 DNA reads TGTGCCAGCAGCGTAGCCGTAGCGGGAGTTTGGAATGAGCAGTTCTTC.